These T cell receptor beta chains were read from a single sample in a study of T cells in localized non-small cell lung cancer. Clones were sequenced by immunoSEQ multiplex PCR, and TCRdb holds only the in-frame ones, with some missing. The sample has approximately 2,000 clones; around 30% are singletons. The sequences come from lung tumor tissue, collected before any cancer treatment. Receptors were obtained from a male donor aged 60 or older with stage I squamous cell lung carcinoma. CDR3s include the opening cysteine and the closing phenylalanine or tryptophan. D genes are given only for firm matches. Not all rows give a size; the values are once, few, many and, for expanded clones, a class.

V gene: TRBV18; clone size: NA; D gene: TRBD2; J gene: TRBJ2-2; CDR3 protein: CASSPGAGEAGELFF; CDR3 DNA: TGTGCCAGCTCGCCTGGAGCGGGAGAGGCCGGGGAGCTGTTTTTT
V gene: TRBV9; clone size: NA; D gene: TRBD1; J gene: TRBJ1-4; CDR3 protein: CASSGTGATNEKLFF; CDR3 DNA: TGTGCCAGCAGCGGGACAGGGGCCACTAATGAAAAACTGTTTTTT
V gene: TRBV19; clone size: NA; D gene: NA; J gene: TRBJ2-7; CDR3 protein: CASSPSGPYEQYF; CDR3 DNA: TGTGCCAGTAGTCCCAGCGGACCCTACGAGCAGTACTTC
V gene: TRBV28; clone size: NA; D gene: NA; J gene: TRBJ1-3; CDR3 protein: CASSPRVMISGNTIYF; CDR3 DNA: TGTGCCAGCAGCCCCAGGGTAATGATATCTGGAAACACCATATATTTT
V gene: TRBV6-8; clone size: few; D gene: NA; J gene: TRBJ2-3; CDR3 protein: CASRLTRSLTDTQYF; CDR3 DNA: TGTGCCAGCAGGCTGACTAGATCTCTTACAGATACGCAGTATTTT
V gene: TRBV15; clone size: NA; D gene: NA; J gene: TRBJ2-1; CDR3 protein: CATSRDPGAYNEQFF; CDR3 DNA: TGTGCCACCAGCAGAGATCCGGGGGCCTACAATGAGCAGTTCTTC
V gene: TRBV2; clone size: NA; D gene: NA; J gene: TRBJ1-2; CDR3 protein: CASSEAKKTNYGYTF; CDR3 DNA: TGTGCCAGCAGTGAAGCTAAAAAAACTAACTATGGCTACACCTTC
V gene: TRBV19; clone size: NA; D gene: NA; J gene: TRBJ1-1; CDR3 protein: CASSIGVQGSAEAFF; CDR3 DNA: TGTGCCAGTAGTATAGGGGTCCAGGGTAGCGCTGAAGCTTTCTTT
V gene: TRBV28; clone size: NA; D gene: TRBD1; J gene: TRBJ1-4; CDR3 protein: CASSPRGQGALTNEKLFF; CDR3 DNA: TGTGCCAGCAGCCCACGGGGACAGGGGGCGCTTACTAATGAAAAACTGTTTTTT
V gene: TRBV18; clone size: NA; D gene: TRBD1; J gene: TRBJ2-3; CDR3 protein: CASSPSGQGWDTQYF; CDR3 DNA: TGTGCCAGCTCACCATCTGGACAGGGGTGGGATACGCAGTATTTT
V gene: TRBV10-3; clone size: NA; D gene: NA; J gene: TRBJ1-1; CDR3 protein: CAIRGMDTEAFF; CDR3 DNA: TGTGCCATCAGAGGAATGGACACTGAAGCTTTCTTT
V gene: TRBV25-1; clone size: few; D gene: NA; J gene: TRBJ1-1; CDR3 protein: CASSPPAFQGNTEAFF; CDR3 DNA: TGTGCCAGCAGCCCGCCAGCATTTCAGGGGAACACTGAAGCTTTCTTT
V gene: TRBV2; clone size: few; D gene: NA; J gene: TRBJ2-1; CDR3 protein: CASSFGTENEQFF; CDR3 DNA: TGTGCCAGCAGCTTCGGGACCGAGAATGAGCAGTTCTTC
V gene: TRBV1; clone size: few; D gene: NA; J gene: TRBJ2-1; CDR3 protein: CASSHPYGEQFF; CDR3 DNA: TGCGCCAGCAGCCACCCGTACGGTGAGCAGTTCTTC
V gene: TRBV29-1; clone size: NA; D gene: TRBD1; J gene: TRBJ1-1; CDR3 protein: CSVGLLRDRGFRWGFEAFF; CDR3 DNA: TGCAGCGTTGGTCTGCTCCGGGACAGGGGTTTTCGTTGGGGGTTTGAAGCTTTCTTT
V gene: TRBV29-1; clone size: NA; D gene: NA; J gene: TRBJ1-1; CDR3 protein: CSVEDLIQGFTEAFF; CDR3 DNA: TGCAGCGTTGAAGACCTTATTCAGGGTTTCACTGAAGCTTTCTTT
V gene: TRBV15; clone size: NA; D gene: TRBD2; J gene: TRBJ2-3; CDR3 protein: CATSRASGSGADTQYF; CDR3 DNA: TGTGCCACCAGCAGAGCTAGCGGGAGTGGGGCAGATACGCAGTATTTT
V gene: TRBV6-8; clone size: NA; D gene: NA; J gene: TRBJ2-7; CDR3 protein: CASRTGRTNYEQYF; CDR3 DNA: TGTGCCAGCAGAACAGGGAGGACTAACTACGAGCAGTACTTC
V gene: TRBV15; clone size: NA; D gene: NA; J gene: TRBJ2-7; CDR3 protein: CATSRDQGNSYEQYF; CDR3 DNA: TGTGCCACCAGCAGAGATCAAGGAAACTCCTACGAGCAGTACTTC
V gene: TRBV6-8; clone size: few; D gene: NA; J gene: TRBJ1-1; CDR3 protein: CASSYGGGNTEAFF; CDR3 DNA: TGTGCCAGCAGTTACGGGGGCGGGAACACTGAAGCTTTCTTT
V gene: TRBV6-8; clone size: NA; D gene: NA; J gene: TRBJ2-7; CDR3 protein: CASTFAGHYDYEQYF; CDR3 DNA: TGTGCCAGCACCTTCGCGGGACACTATGACTACGAGCAGTACTTC
V gene: TRBV6-8; clone size: large; D gene: NA; J gene: TRBJ1-1; CDR3 protein: CASSPPLRRGSNTEAFF; CDR3 DNA: TGTGCCAGCAGTCCCCCTCTTAGACGCGGATCGAACACTGAAGCTTTCTTT
V gene: TRBV6-8; clone size: medium-sized; D gene: TRBD2; J gene: TRBJ2-7; CDR3 protein: CASSYSSKRGHSYEQYF; CDR3 DNA: TGTGCCAGCAGTTACTCGAGCAAGCGGGGCCATAGCTACGAGCAGTACTTC
V gene: TRBV28; clone size: NA; D gene: NA; J gene: TRBJ1-5; CDR3 protein: CASSLTGGHQPQHF; CDR3 DNA: TGTGCCAGCAGTCTGACAGGAGGACATCAGCCCCAGCATTTT
V gene: TRBV12-5; clone size: few; D gene: TRBD2; J gene: TRBJ2-1; CDR3 protein: CASILSGGAFHEQFF; CDR3 DNA: TGTGCCAGCATTCTGAGCGGGGGGGCCTTCCATGAGCAGTTCTTC
V gene: TRBV9; clone size: NA; D gene: TRBD2; J gene: TRBJ2-7; CDR3 protein: CASSDGYTGTSGLSYEQYF; CDR3 DNA: TGTGCCAGCAGTGATGGGTACACGGGGACTAGCGGGTTATCCTACGAGCAGTACTTC
V gene: TRBV11-3; clone size: medium-sized; D gene: NA; J gene: TRBJ2-4; CDR3 protein: CASSLVPSPVDIQYF; CDR3 DNA: TGTGCCAGCAGCTTGGTCCCCAGCCCGGTAGACATTCAGTACTTC
V gene: TRBV2; clone size: medium-sized; D gene: TRBD1; J gene: TRBJ2-2; CDR3 protein: CASSEARTGLGGELFF; CDR3 DNA: TGTGCCAGCAGTGAAGCGAGGACAGGGTTAGGCGGGGAGCTGTTTTTT
V gene: TRBV30; clone size: few; D gene: NA; J gene: TRBJ1-5; CDR3 protein: CAWSVGAIGNQPQHF; CDR3 DNA: TGTGCCTGGAGTGTGGGGGCGATCGGCAATCAGCCCCAGCATTTT
V gene: TRBV23-1; clone size: NA; D gene: NA; J gene: TRBJ1-3; CDR3 protein: CASSQLTGFGGNTIYF; CDR3 DNA: TGCGCCAGCAGTCAATTGACGGGATTCGGTGGAAACACCATATATTTT
V gene: TRBV6-8; clone size: NA; D gene: TRBD1; J gene: TRBJ2-7; CDR3 protein: CASFTGTGTYEQYF; CDR3 DNA: TGTGCCAGCTTCACCGGGACAGGTACCTACGAGCAGTACTTC
V gene: TRBV6-8; clone size: few; D gene: NA; J gene: TRBJ2-1; CDR3 protein: CASSGDLSGANEQFF; CDR3 DNA: TGTGCCAGCAGCGGAGACTTGTCGGGGGCCAATGAGCAGTTCTTC
V gene: TRBV9; clone size: medium-sized; D gene: TRBD1; J gene: TRBJ2-5; CDR3 protein: CASSAYGTVDVETQYF; CDR3 DNA: TGTGCCAGCAGCGCGTACGGGACAGTCGATGTCGAGACCCAGTACTTC
V gene: TRBV9; clone size: NA; D gene: NA; J gene: TRBJ2-1; CDR3 protein: CASSYGAGSNEQFF; CDR3 DNA: TGTGCCAGCAGCTATGGGGCCGGTTCTAATGAGCAGTTCTTC
V gene: TRBV19; clone size: NA; D gene: NA; J gene: TRBJ1-1; CDR3 protein: CASSITWATEAFF; CDR3 DNA: TGTGCCAGTAGTATAACATGGGCCACTGAAGCTTTCTTT
V gene: TRBV9; clone size: medium-sized; D gene: TRBD1; J gene: TRBJ1-2; CDR3 protein: CASSFGQAAAFLSTNYGYTF; CDR3 DNA: TGTGCCAGCAGCTTTGGACAGGCCGCCGCTTTCCTCTCCACTAACTATGGCTACACCTTC
V gene: TRBV6-8; clone size: large; D gene: NA; J gene: TRBJ1-1; CDR3 protein: CASSWGLEANTEAFF; CDR3 DNA: TGTGCCAGCAGTTGGGGGTTGGAGGCTAACACTGAAGCTTTCTTT
V gene: TRBV11-3; clone size: NA; D gene: NA; J gene: TRBJ2-1; CDR3 protein: CASSLGLGNNEQFF; CDR3 DNA: TGTGCCAGCAGCTTAGGGCTAGGAAACAATGAGCAGTTCTTC
V gene: TRBV11-3; clone size: medium-sized; D gene: NA; J gene: TRBJ2-5; CDR3 protein: CASSLGRVAETQYF; CDR3 DNA: TGTGCCAGCAGCTTAGGGAGGGTAGCAGAGACCCAGTACTTC
V gene: TRBV18; clone size: NA; D gene: NA; J gene: TRBJ2-1; CDR3 protein: CASSPPIHGGFGNEQFF; CDR3 DNA: TGTGCCAGCTCACCACCGATTCACGGGGGCTTCGGGAATGAGCAGTTCTTC
V gene: TRBV12-5; clone size: NA; D gene: TRBD1; J gene: TRBJ2-7; CDR3 protein: CASGTGTGVYEQYF; CDR3 DNA: TGTGCTAGTGGCACCGGGACAGGGGTCTACGAGCAGTACTTC
V gene: TRBV28; clone size: few; D gene: NA; J gene: TRBJ2-3; CDR3 protein: CASSLSAGRLGTDTQYF; CDR3 DNA: TGTGCCAGCAGTTTATCGGCAGGGAGGTTGGGCACAGATACGCAGTATTTT
V gene: TRBV11-3; clone size: medium-sized; D gene: TRBD1; J gene: TRBJ1-1; CDR3 protein: CASSYGQGNTEAFF; CDR3 DNA: TGTGCCAGCAGCTACGGACAGGGGAACACTGAAGCTTTCTTT
V gene: TRBV29-1; clone size: NA; D gene: NA; J gene: TRBJ1-1; CDR3 protein: CSVDGRGRPEAFF; CDR3 DNA: TGCAGCGTTGATGGGAGGGGGAGGCCCGAAGCTTTCTTT
V gene: TRBV11-3; clone size: few; D gene: NA; J gene: TRBJ2-5; CDR3 protein: CASSLDRRGQETQYF; CDR3 DNA: TGTGCCAGCAGCTTAGATAGACGGGGACAAGAGACCCAGTACTTC
V gene: TRBV9; clone size: few; D gene: NA; J gene: TRBJ1-4; CDR3 protein: CASSQGVGNEKLFF; CDR3 DNA: TGTGCCAGCAGCCAAGGGGTGGGGAATGAAAAACTGTTTTTT
V gene: TRBV6-8; clone size: NA; D gene: TRBD2; J gene: TRBJ2-7; CDR3 protein: CASSYPGGLGEQYF; CDR3 DNA: TGTGCCAGCAGTTACCCGGGAGGGCTGGGCGAGCAGTACTTC
V gene: TRBV5-1; clone size: NA; D gene: NA; J gene: TRBJ2-2; CDR3 protein: CASSLGTNTGELFF; CDR3 DNA: TGCGCCAGCAGCTTGGGTACGAACACCGGGGAGCTGTTTTTT
V gene: TRBV9; clone size: few; D gene: NA; J gene: TRBJ1-1; CDR3 protein: CASSVTGEKNTEAFF; CDR3 DNA: TGTGCCAGCAGCGTGACCGGCGAAAAGAACACTGAAGCTTTCTTT
V gene: TRBV9; clone size: few; D gene: NA; J gene: TRBJ1-1; CDR3 protein: CASSPPGKGAEAFF; CDR3 DNA: TGTGCCAGCAGCCCCCCTGGGAAGGGCGCTGAAGCTTTCTTT
V gene: TRBV6-8; clone size: NA; D gene: NA; J gene: TRBJ2-3; CDR3 protein: CASTGFGTDTQYF; CDR3 DNA: TGTGCCAGTACAGGTTTTGGCACAGATACGCAGTATTTT
V gene: TRBV9; clone size: NA; D gene: NA; J gene: TRBJ2-2; CDR3 protein: CASNVNANTGELFF; CDR3 DNA: TGTGCCAGCAATGTCAACGCGAACACCGGGGAGCTGTTTTTT
V gene: TRBV28; clone size: NA; D gene: NA; J gene: TRBJ1-2; CDR3 protein: CASSPTDYGYTF; CDR3 DNA: TGTGCCAGCAGTCCGACGGACTATGGCTACACCTTC
V gene: TRBV11-3; clone size: medium-sized; D gene: NA; J gene: TRBJ2-7; CDR3 protein: CASSLIPNSYEQYF; CDR3 DNA: TGTGCCAGCAGCCTGATCCCGAACTCCTACGAGCAGTACTTC
V gene: TRBV6-7; clone size: medium-sized; D gene: NA; J gene: TRBJ2-3; CDR3 protein: CASAQGGTQYF; CDR3 DNA: TGTGCCAGCGCCCAGGGAGGTACGCAGTATTTT
V gene: TRBV29-1; clone size: NA; D gene: NA; J gene: TRBJ2-2; CDR3 protein: CSVGGVTGETGELFF; CDR3 DNA: TGCAGCGTTGGGGGGGTTACAGGGGAAACCGGGGAGCTGTTTTTT
V gene: TRBV11-3; clone size: NA; D gene: NA; J gene: TRBJ2-7; CDR3 protein: CASSLGGDSYEQYF; CDR3 DNA: TGTGCCAGCAGCTTAGGGGGGGACTCCTACGAGCAGTACTTC
V gene: TRBV7-2; clone size: few; D gene: TRBD1; J gene: TRBJ1-1; CDR3 protein: CASSRQGPTEAFF; CDR3 DNA: TGTGCCAGCAGCCGACAGGGGCCCACTGAAGCTTTCTTT
V gene: TRBV28; clone size: NA; D gene: NA; J gene: TRBJ1-5; CDR3 protein: CASSTWTVNQPQHF; CDR3 DNA: TGTGCCAGCAGTACATGGACGGTCAATCAGCCCCAGCATTTT
V gene: TRBV11-3; clone size: NA; D gene: NA; J gene: TRBJ1-1; CDR3 protein: CASSLSGTMNTEAFF; CDR3 DNA: TGTGCCAGCAGCTTATCGGGGACCATGAACACTGAAGCTTTCTTT